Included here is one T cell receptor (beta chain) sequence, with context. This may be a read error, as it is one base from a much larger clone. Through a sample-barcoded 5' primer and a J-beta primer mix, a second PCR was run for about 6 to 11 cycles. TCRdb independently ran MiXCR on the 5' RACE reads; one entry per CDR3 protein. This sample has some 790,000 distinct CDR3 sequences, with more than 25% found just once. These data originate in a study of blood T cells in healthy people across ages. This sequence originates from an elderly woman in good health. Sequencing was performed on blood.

The CDR3 region has the DNA TGCGCCAGCAGCTGGAGGACAGGGGGGACTAGGAGGGGGACCCAGTACTTC. Residues: CASSWRTGGTRRGTQYF. This chain connects TRBV5-1 to TRBJ2-5; TRBD1 matches 10 bases. CDR1 is SGHRS, CDR2 YFSETQ, per germline. V was pared by 3 bases and J by 7 bases, with 15 bases of the junction left unmatched. The length of the CDR3 is 17 residues.